The 27 T cell receptor beta chains below all came from one sample that was sequenced in a study of vaccination and CD4 T cells after COVID-19. No antigen has been assigned to these receptors. As for treatment: roughly 11-day PBMC culture with coronavirus spike peptide pools or control peptides (ViraFEST assay). Oncomine TCR Beta short-read sequencing was applied to DNA from cultured CD4+ T cells. From the PCR reads, TCRdb called clonotypes with MiXCR, one entry per CDR3 protein. The table includes approximately 19,000 distinct CDR3 sequences, over 40% detected once. The source was CD4+ T cells from blood, cultured in vitro, collected after SARS-CoV-2 vaccination. The source of these receptors is a human donor who had recovered from COVID-19.

The chain couples TRBV6-2 or TRBV6-3 to TRBJ2-3; D assignment may be TRBD1 or TRBD2 (5 bases each). Germline CDR1 is MNHEY and CDR2 is SVGEGT. Trimming removed 4 bases at V and 11 bases at J, with 13 bases between. The length of the CDR3 is 12 residues. CDR3 sequence reads: CASSSSGTLQYF. The CDR3 bases are TGTGCCAGCAGTTCGTCCGGGACCCTGCAGTATTTT.

This rearrangement joins TRBV6-1 to TRBJ2-5, with 14 bases matching TRBD2. Germline assignment: CDR1 MNHNS and CDR2 SASEGT. This CDR3 comprises 15 residues. The junction had 7 bases not matched to a gene; V was cut back by 8 bases and J by 5 bases. The chain's CDR3 is CASRRLAGGRETQYF. As DNA, the CDR3 is TGTGCCAGCCGAAGACTAGCGGGGGGGCGGGAGACCCAGTACTTC.

CDR3 DNA: TGTGCCAGCAGCGGCCGGGACAGGGCGGGCGGCTACACCTTC. Its translation: CASSGRDRAGGYTF. The gene calls are TRBV5-6 and TRBJ1-2, with 9 bases matching TRBD1. V gave up 4 bases and J gave up 8 bases; unmatched junction bases: 9. This CDR3 has 14 residues. Germline V gene lookup returns CDR1 SGHDT and CDR2 YYEEEE. The full variable domain, its missing parts supplied by reference TRBV5-6 and TRBJ1-2, is DAGVTQSPTHLIKTRGQQVTLRCSPKSGHDTVSWYQQALGQGPQFIFQYYEEEERQRGNFPDRFSGHQFPNYSSELNVNALLLGDSALYLCASSGRDRAGGYTFGSGTRLTVV.

This clonotype was recorded only once. The CDR3 sequence: CASSASRDTHYGYTF. CDR3 nucleotide sequence: TGTGCCAGCTCAGCGAGCCGGGACACTCACTATGGCTACACCTTC. The chain couples TRBV18 to TRBJ1-2; the D gene is possibly TRBD1 (6 bases). V was clipped by 5 bases and J by 3 bases, with 16 bases between them. The CDR3 contains 15 residues. Per the germline V gene, CDR1 is KGHSH and CDR2 is LQKENI.

In its sample, this clonotype was seen a few times. The chain uses TRBV7-2 and TRBJ1-2; D gene uncertain. Trimming took off 5 bases at V and 7 bases at J, with 14 bases between the two ends. This CDR3 is 13 amino acids long. Germline-derived CDR1 and CDR2 are SGHTA and FQGNSA. The CDR3, as DNA: TGTGCCAGCAGCCCCCGGGAGGGCTTTGGCTACACCTTC. It encodes CASSPREGFGYTF.

The gene calls are TRBV11-3 and TRBJ2-5; D gene ambiguous. The CDR3 contains 12 residues. Germline CDR1 is SGHNT and CDR2 is YENEEA. The V end was cut by 0 bases, the J end by 5 bases, with 4 bases between. The CDR3 reads CASSLDLETQYF. CDR3 coding DNA: TGTGCCAGCAGCTTAGATCTGGAGACCCAGTACTTC.

By share, this clonotype counts as large (0.1 to 1%). This rearrangement joins TRBV6-1 to TRBJ1-3; D gene unclear. The CDR3 runs to 13 residues. Germline assignment: CDR1 MNHNS and CDR2 SASEGT. V lost 7 bases and J lost 2, with 9 bases in between. The CDR3 sequence is CASKEGAGNTIYF. In nucleotides, the CDR3 is TGTGCCAGCAAAGAGGGTGCTGGAAACACCATATATTTT.

The chain couples TRBV11-3 to TRBJ2-1; TRBD2 matches 9 bases. Germline V gene data show CDR1 as SGHNT and CDR2 as YENEEA. Germline trimming cut 3 bases from V and 10 bases from J; bases unmatched to any gene: 10. The CDR3 contains 15 residues. CDR3 sequence (DNA): TGTGCCAGCAGCTTCTCTCTAGCGGGGCCTCGGGAGCAGTTCTTC. Protein: CASSFSLAGPREQFF.

The V and J genes are TRBV28 and TRBJ1-5, with 11 bases aligning to TRBD1. Germline trimming cut 10 bases from V and 5 bases from J; bases unmatched to any gene: 10. CDR1 MDHEN and CDR2 SYDVKM come from the germline V gene. The CDR3 sequence is 15 residues long. The CDR3 nucleotides are TGTGCCACCAACTTCCGGGACAGGGGGTATCAGCCCCAGCATTTT. Translation: CATNFRDRGYQPQHF.

The chain combines TRBV6-1 with TRBJ2-7; D is ambiguous. From germline, CDR1 is MNHNS and CDR2 SASEGT. There are 14 residues in the CDR3. Deletions cut 3 bases from V and 2 bases from J, with 11 bases between. The CDR3 DNA follows: TGTGCCAGCAGTGAGGTACTGGTTCCCTACGAGCAGTACTTC. It specifies CASSEVLVPYEQYF.

This chain joins TRBV7-2 and TRBJ2-7; D might be TRBD2 (6 bases). The CDR3 sequence is 15 residues long. V lost 5 bases and J 1 base, leaving 15 bases between the germline ends. The germline gives CDR1 SGHTA, CDR2 FQGNSA. The CDR3 loop reads CASSRGSAGSYEQYF. In DNA form, the CDR3 reads TGTGCCAGCAGCCGGGGGAGTGCGGGGTCCTACGAGCAGTACTTC.

This clonotype has only a few counts. This chain connects TRBV20-1 to TRBJ2-3; 7 bases map to TRBD2. CDR3 length: 16 residues. V was pared by 2 bases and J by 3 bases, with 11 bases of the junction left unmatched. Germline V gives CDR1 DFQATT, CDR2 SNEGSKA (reference sequence). In nucleotides, the CDR3 is TGCAGTGCTAGATTTCTGGCGGGAGTAGGAACAGATACGCAGTATTTT. Translated: CSARFLAGVGTDTQYF.

This clonotype has more than one count but fewer than ten. This chain links TRBV20-1 with TRBJ1-5, with a weak D call TRBD1 (5 bases). Looked up from germline, CDR1 is DFQATT and CDR2 is SNEGSKA (reference sequence). Trimming removed 6 bases at V and 2 bases at J, with 11 bases between. CDR3 length: 13 amino acids. The chain's CDR3 is CSAGGKGNQPQHF. CDR3 DNA sequence: TGCAGTGCGGGGGGGAAAGGCAATCAGCCCCAGCATTTT.

The V call is TRBV7-8, the J call TRBJ2-7; TRBD2 agrees at 10 bases. The CDR3 has 13 residues. V was clipped by 2 bases and J by 6 bases; unmatched bases: 1. CDR1 SGHVS and CDR2 FQNEAQ come from the germline V gene. CDR3 sequence: CASSLRLAGEQYF. Written as DNA, the CDR3 is TGTGCCAGCAGCTTACGACTAGCGGGCGAGCAGTACTTC.

This clonotype was observed a few times. The chain employs TRBV6-5 and TRBJ1-1; D call uncertain. The CDR3 loop spans 15 amino acids. Germline lookup yields CDR1 MNHEY and CDR2 SVGAGI. The germline V and J ends were trimmed by 2 bases and 4 bases, with 14 bases remaining between them. The CDR3 DNA follows: TGTGCCAGCAGTTACGATGGGAGCTGGGGCACTGAAGCTTTCTTT. This gives the protein CASSYDGSWGTEAFF.

The chain combines TRBV29-1 with TRBJ2-5; TRBD2 matches 10 bases. Germline CDR1 and CDR2: SQVTM and ANQGSEA. The CDR3 is 14 residues long. V trimming: 3 bases; J trimming: 5 bases; junction bases outside the gene matches: 6. Written as DNA, the CDR3 is TGCAGCGTTGAGCCTAGCGGGAGTGGGGAGACCCAGTACTTC. Translation: CSVEPSGSGETQYF.

The chain is built from TRBV6-2 or TRBV6-3 and TRBJ2-7; 11 nucleotides align to TRBD1. This CDR3 spans 15 amino acids. Unmatched junction bases numbered 6, after V lost 5 bases and J lost 3 bases. The germline gives CDR1 MNHEY, CDR2 SVGEGT. CDR3 region: CASSTTGTGGYEQYF. CDR3 nucleotide sequence: TGTGCCAGCAGTACGACCGGGACAGGGGGCTACGAGCAGTACTTC.

The chain links TRBV5-1 to TRBJ1-6; tentatively, D is TRBD1 (5 bases). Germline V gene lookup returns CDR1 SGHRS and CDR2 YFSETQ. Trimming shortened V by 0 bases and J by 3 bases, and 7 bases separated the two germline ends. The CDR3 has 15 residues. The CDR3 DNA reads as TGCGCCAGCAGCTTGGACAGGTTCTATAATTCACCCCTCCACTTT. It translates to CASSLDRFYNSPLHF. The variable domain in full, with the rest retrieved from reference TRBV5-1 and TRBJ1-6, is KAGVTQTPRYLIKTRGQQVTLSCSPISGHRSVSWYQQTPGQGLQFLFEYFSETQRNKGNFPGRFSGRQFSNSRSEMNVSTLELGDSALYLCASSLDRFYNSPLHFGNGTRLTVT.

The chain couples TRBV4-2 to TRBJ2-7; unclear D gene. V was clipped by 1 base and J by 0 bases, with 10 bases between them. The CDR3 sequence is 15 residues long. The germline CDR1 and CDR2 sequences are LGHNA and YNFKEQ. CDR3 DNA sequence: TGTGCCAGCAGCCAAGTTTTCTCAAGCTCCTACGAGCAGTACTTC. Translating gives CASSQVFSSSYEQYF.

The J gene is TRBJ1-2, the V gene TRBV5-4, with 8 positions matching TRBD1. The CDR3 is 14 amino acids. V shed 1 base and J 8 bases; nucleotides not matched to a gene: 7. Germline assignment: CDR1 SGHNT and CDR2 YYREEE (reference sequence). Here the CDR3 reads CASSLRTGTRGYTF. CDR3 sequence (DNA): TGTGCCAGCAGCTTGAGGACAGGGACAAGGGGCTACACCTTC.

A few counts support this clonotype. The gene calls are TRBV20-1 and TRBJ2-2, with D possibly called TRBD1 or TRBD2 (5 bases each). The length of the CDR3 is 15 residues. V shed 3 bases and J shed 5 bases, with 16 bases lying between them. Germline assignment: CDR1 DFQATT and CDR2 SNEGSKA (reference sequence). CDR3: CSARSRDRPTGELFF. DNA for the CDR3: TGCAGTGCTAGGTCCCGGGACCGTCCTACCGGGGAGCTGTTTTTT.

V usage is TRBV6-1 and J usage is TRBJ1-3; no firm D call. Germline V gene lookup returns CDR1 MNHNS and CDR2 SASEGT. CDR3 size: 14 residues. The germline V and J ends were trimmed by 8 bases and 0 bases, with 11 bases remaining between them. In nucleotides, the CDR3 is TGTGCCAGCCGCGGGCCGTACTCTGGAAACACCATATATTTT. Protein product: CASRGPYSGNTIYF.

The chain couples TRBV11-3 to TRBJ2-2; 8 nucleotides align to TRBD1. Germline V gene data show CDR1 as SGHNT and CDR2 as YENEEA. Germline trimming cut 4 bases from V and 6 bases from J; bases unmatched to any gene: 7. The CDR3 consists of 15 residues. The CDR3 DNA reads TGTGCCAGCAGCTACCGGACAGGGTACCCCGGGGAGCTGTTTTTT. This codes for CASSYRTGYPGELFF. Combining the CDR3 with reference TRBV11-3 and TRBJ2-2 gives the whole variable domain EAGVVQSPRYKIIEKKQPVAFWCNPISGHNTLYWYLQNLGQGPELLIRYENEEAVDDSQLPKDRFSAERLKGVDSTLKIQPAELGDSAVYLCASSYRTGYPGELFFGEGSRLTVL.

The rearrangement links TRBV7-3 to TRBJ2-2; D gene unclear. CDR1 is SGHTA and CDR2 is FQGTGA in the germline V gene. There are 14 residues in the CDR3. V dropped 3 bases and J dropped 2 bases, with 7 bases sitting between them. The CDR3 DNA is TGTGCCAGCAGCTTCCGCACTAACACCGGGGAGCTGTTTTTT. This codes for CASSFRTNTGELFF.

This clonotype rates as large (0.1 to 1%). The chain joins TRBV6-5 to TRBJ1-1; D is perhaps TRBD1 (5 bases). Deletions cut 3 bases from V and 3 bases from J, with 11 bases between. CDR1 is MNHEY, CDR2 SVGAGI, per germline. The CDR3 covers 14 residues. The DNA for the CDR3 is TGTGCCAGCAGTTATTCAGGGATGTACACTGAAGCTTTCTTT. This translates into CASSYSGMYTEAFF.

This clonotype was recorded a few times. This chain joins TRBV10-3 and TRBJ1-3; 7 nucleotides align to TRBD1. Germline assignment: CDR1 ENHRY and CDR2 SYGVKD. J lost 2 bases, V lost 6 bases, and 4 bases had no gene match. CDR3 length: 14 amino acids. CDR3: CAIRQGDTGNTIYF. CDR3 bases: TGTGCCATCAGGCAGGGGGATACTGGAAACACCATATATTTT.

In its sample, this clonotype was seen a few times. The chain is built from TRBV7-3 and TRBJ2-3; a possible D gene is TRBD2 (6 bases). V lost 2 bases to trimming and J lost 4 bases, with 13 bases between them. The CDR3 consists of 15 residues. CDR1 and CDR2 from the germline V gene are SGHTA and FQGTGA. Here the CDR3 reads CASSLSSAVSDTQYF. The CDR3 DNA follows: TGTGCCAGCAGCTTATCTAGCGCCGTATCAGATACGCAGTATTTT. Full variable domain (rest looked up from reference TRBV7-3 and TRBJ2-3): GAGVSQTPSNKVTEKGKYVELRCDPISGHTALYWYRQSLGQGPEFLIYFQGTGAADDSGLPNDRFFAVRPEGSVSTLKIQRTERGDSAVYLCASSLSSAVSDTQYFGPGTRLTVL.